One sample yielded the 22 T cell receptor beta chains listed below, sequenced in a study of blood T cell repertoires in COVID-19. Clones were read by immunoSEQ multiplex PCR, and TCRdb kept only the in-frame ones, dropping some. The sample carries roughly 700,000 clones, about 87% recorded once. The sequenced material came from peripheral blood. These receptors were collected from a woman between 18 and 29 years old with acute or convalescent COVID-19.

J is TRBJ1-3 and V is TRBV4-2, with TRBD1 as a possible D gene (5 bases). In germline, CDR1 is LGHNA, CDR2 YNFKEQ. V lost 0 bases and J lost 2, with 11 bases in between. CDR3 length: 16 amino acids. CDR3 residues: CASSQDRGITGNTIYF. CDR3 DNA: TGTGCCAGCAGCCAAGATCGGGGGATAACTGGAAACACCATATATTTT.

The rearrangement joins TRBV6-5 to TRBJ1-5; 7 positions match TRBD1. Germline CDR1 reads MNHEY; CDR2 reads SVGAGI. V lost 2 bases to trimming and J lost 5 bases; unmatched junction nucleotides: 3. The CDR3 runs to 14 residues. As DNA, the CDR3 is TGTGCCAGCAGTTACGCGAGGGGGCATCAGCCCCAGCATTTT. Its translation is CASSYARGHQPQHF.

V usage is TRBV5-6 and J usage is TRBJ1-2; 8 bases map to TRBD1. Germline assignment: CDR1 SGHDT and CDR2 YYEEEE. With V trimmed by 0 bases and J by 4 bases, 5 bases remained unmatched. CDR3 size: 15 residues. CDR3 sequence reads: CASSLEAGGFYGYTF. The CDR3 DNA reads as TGTGCCAGCAGCTTGGAGGCAGGGGGCTTCTATGGCTACACCTTC.

The chain carries TRBV5-1 and TRBJ2-5; D not resolved. The CDR3 extends over 15 amino acids. Germline values: CDR1 SGHRS, CDR2 YFSETQ. V was trimmed by 3 bases and J by 1 base, leaving 13 bases between them. The CDR3 loop reads CASSSEDGAQETQYF. CDR3 sequence (DNA): TGCGCCAGCAGCTCCGAAGACGGAGCCCAAGAGACCCAGTACTTC.

CDR3 nucleotide sequence: TGCGCCAGCAGCTTGGTTTTTTTTAGTGGGACAGGGGGCTACGAGCAGTACTTC. Its translation: CASSLVFFSGTGGYEQYF. The chain joins TRBV5-1 to TRBJ2-7; TRBD1 agrees at 11 bases. The germline gives CDR1 SGHRS, CDR2 YFSETQ. The CDR3 covers 18 residues. Germline trimming cut 0 bases from V and 3 bases from J; bases unmatched to any gene: 11.

This clone was detected once. V gene TRBV2 combines with J gene TRBJ2-1; TRBD2 aligns across 8 bases. CDR1 SNHLY and CDR2 FYNNEI come from the germline V gene. The CDR3 length is 13 residues. Trimming cost V 7 bases and J 14 bases; bases outside gene matches: 13. Here the CDR3 reads CASTITPGTSKFF. For the CDR3, the DNA is TGTGCCAGCACAATAACCCCCGGGACTAGTAAGTTCTTC.

This clone has only one observation. The chain has TRBV4-2 and TRBJ2-7, with 8 bases matching TRBD2. J lost 3 bases, V lost 3 bases, and 16 bases had no gene match. Germline V gene lookup returns CDR1 LGHNA and CDR2 YNFKEQ. The CDR3 has 18 amino acids. The CDR3 loop reads CASSHVPGLEALSYEQYF. As DNA, the CDR3 is TGTGCCAGCAGCCATGTCCCGGGACTAGAGGCCCTGAGCTACGAGCAGTACTTC.

J is TRBJ2-2 and V is TRBV6-5; D is unresolved. Germline loops: CDR1 MNHEY, CDR2 SVGAGI. The germline V and J ends were trimmed by 4 bases and 8 bases, with 5 bases remaining between them. The CDR3 is 11 residues long. CDR3 in DNA: TGTGCCAGCAGTTTCCTTGGGGAGCTGTTTTTT. Translating gives CASSFLGELFF.

The rearrangement uses TRBV4-3 and TRBJ1-2, with 10 bases lining up with TRBD1. This CDR3 is 15 amino acids long. From germline, CDR1 is LGHNA and CDR2 YSLEER. J gave up 7 bases and V 5 bases, and 10 bases lay outside the gene matches. The CDR3 bases are TGCGCCAGCAGCGTGGGACTGGGGACAGGGGCTGGCTACACCTTC. Its protein product is CASSVGLGTGAGYTF.

This chain links TRBV12-3 or TRBV12-4 with TRBJ1-2; D is unresolved. Trimming pared 6 bases from V and 8 bases from J, leaving 10 bases between. The CDR3 covers 11 residues. CDR3 DNA: TGTGCCAGCAGGGCGGATCGGGGCTACACCTTC. It is translated as CASRADRGYTF.

V gene TRBV7-3 combines with J gene TRBJ2-1, with TRBD2 identical over 16 bases. Germline values: CDR1 SGHTA, CDR2 FQGTGA. After removal of 2 bases from V and 9 bases from J, the junction contained 4 bases not matched to a gene. This CDR3 is built from 16 residues. The CDR3 region has the DNA TGTGCCAGCAGCTTAGGGACTAGCGGGGGGGCCGCTGAGCAGTTCTTC. This gives the protein CASSLGTSGGAAEQFF. Drawing the rest from reference TRBV7-3 and TRBJ2-1, the complete variable domain is GAGVSQTPSNKVTEKGKYVELRCDPISGHTALYWYRQSLGQGPEFLIYFQGTGAADDSGLPNDRFFAVRPEGSVSTLKIQRTERGDSAVYLCASSLGTSGGAAEQFFGPGTRLTVL.

The chain recombines TRBV4-1 with TRBJ1-5; a weak D match, TRBD1 (5 bases). V gave up 3 bases and J gave up 6 bases, with 18 bases separating them. This CDR3 spans 16 amino acids. The V gene's germline CDR1 is MGHRA and CDR2 YSYEKL. The CDR3 sequence is CASSQKGDVGGQPQHF. Written as DNA, the CDR3 is TGCGCCAGCAGCCAGAAAGGGGATGTGGGGGGTCAGCCCCAGCATTTT.

The chain is built from TRBV10-3 and TRBJ2-1; tentative D call: TRBD1 (5 bases). This CDR3 has 14 amino acids. Trimming shortened V by 0 bases and J by 5 bases, and 8 bases separated the two germline ends. CDR1 is ENHRY and CDR2 is SYGVKD in the germline V gene. The CDR3 region has the DNA TGTGCCATCAGTGAGTCGCCAGGGAACAATGAGCAGTTCTTC. Translating gives CAISESPGNNEQFF.

The J gene is TRBJ1-2, the V gene TRBV30; D might be TRBD1 (5 bases). Looked up from germline, CDR1 is GTSNPN and CDR2 is SVGIG (reference sequence). The V end lost 0 bases, the J end lost 1 base, and 12 bases lay between the germline ends. The CDR3 extends over 15 amino acids. The CDR3 is CAWSVQGVVNYGYTF. As DNA, the CDR3 is TGTGCCTGGAGTGTACAAGGGGTGGTTAACTATGGCTACACCTTC.

The CDR3 DNA sequence: TGCGCCAGCCGGACGGGGAGCTCCTACGAGCAGTACTTC. This encodes CASRTGSSYEQYF. This chain links TRBV5-1 with TRBJ2-7, with a weak D call TRBD2 (5 bases). With 7 bases removed from V and 0 bases from J, the gap between germline ends came to 11 bases. Per the germline V gene, CDR1 is SGHRS and CDR2 is YFSETQ. This CDR3 contains 13 residues.

This clone was observed a single time. This sequence joins TRBV30 and TRBJ1-6, with 9 bases matching TRBD1. The CDR3 sequence is 17 residues long. Unmatched junction bases numbered 12, after V lost 2 bases and J lost 7 bases. The germline V gene has CDR1 GTSNPN and CDR2 SVGIG (reference sequence). For the CDR3, the DNA is TGTGCCTGGAGTCTCGGACAGGGGCTAAAATTAAATTCACCCCTCCACTTT. Translation gives CAWSLGQGLKLNSPLHF.

A single count supports this clone. The chain recombines TRBV9 with TRBJ2-1; D might be TRBD2 (5 bases). V lost 0 bases and J 3 bases, leaving 7 bases between the germline ends. The V gene's germline CDR1 is SGDLS and CDR2 YYNGEE. The CDR3 is made up of 14 amino acids. The DNA for the CDR3 is TGTGCCAGCAGCGTAGAACTAGACTACAATGAGCAGTTCTTC. Translated: CASSVELDYNEQFF.

J is TRBJ1-1 and V is TRBV5-1; D perhaps matches TRBD1 (5 bases). V was pared by 2 bases and J by 1 base, with 12 bases between. This CDR3 is 15 amino acids long. From germline, CDR1 is SGHRS and CDR2 YFSETQ. Here the CDR3 DNA reads TGCGCCAGCAGCTTCGCTGCCAGGGCGAACACTGAAGCTTTCTTT. Translating it yields CASSFAARANTEAFF.

The rearrangement joins TRBV5-1 to TRBJ1-1; D uncertain. Germline assignment: CDR1 SGHRS and CDR2 YFSETQ. The V end lost 3 bases, the J end lost 1 base, and 7 bases lay between the germline ends. The CDR3 loop spans 13 amino acids. This CDR3 reads CASSSLANTEAFF. In DNA form, the CDR3 reads TGCGCCAGCAGCTCGTTGGCGAACACTGAAGCTTTCTTT.

V is TRBV29-1 and J is TRBJ1-5; tentatively, D is TRBD1 (6 bases). V was trimmed by 0 bases and J by 6 bases, leaving 9 bases between them. Germline loops: CDR1 SQVTM, CDR2 ANQGSEA. The CDR3 totals 13 residues. CDR3 sequence: CSVEDRGCQPQHF. In nucleotides, the CDR3 is TGCAGCGTTGAAGATAGGGGGTGTCAGCCCCAGCATTTT.

This sequence joins TRBV13 and TRBJ2-7, with D perhaps matching TRBD2 (6 bases). V lost 4 bases and J lost 4, with 11 bases in between. The CDR3 runs to 13 residues. Germline lookup yields CDR1 PRHDT and CDR2 FYEKMQ (reference sequence). In nucleotides, the CDR3 is TGTGCCAGCAGCTCCGGTCGGGAGTACGAGCAGTACTTC. Protein product: CASSSGREYEQYF.

The chain combines TRBV19 with TRBJ2-7; 9 nucleotides match TRBD1. The CDR3 has 14 residues. The V and J ends lost 5 bases and 4 bases, in that order; junction bases with no gene match: 6. CDR1 and CDR2 (germline): LNHDA, SQIVND (reference sequence). The CDR3, as DNA: TGTGCCAGTAGTCCGGCGACAGGGGGATACGAGCAGTACTTC. Encoded protein: CASSPATGGYEQYF.